Each of the 8 T cell receptor beta chains below was sequenced from the same sample in a study of blood T cell repertoires in COVID-19. The protocol was immunoSEQ multiplex PCR, while the TCRdb copy is restricted to in-frame clones and leaves out a portion. The sample has about 140,000 clones, around 80% seen once; the top ten hold roughly 3.4%. Material: peripheral blood. All receptors come from a man between 60 and 75 years old with acute or convalescent COVID-19.

The chain uses TRBV4-3 and TRBJ2-6, with TRBD2 as a possible D gene (5 bases). The CDR3 covers 16 residues. Germline V CDR1 and CDR2: LGHNA, YSLEER. V was pared by 0 bases and J by 2 bases, with 8 bases between. The CDR3 DNA is TGCGCCAGCAGCCAAGATCGGGATGCTGGGGCCAACGTCCTGACTTTC. Residues: CASSQDRDAGANVLTF.

The chain employs TRBV11-2 and TRBJ1-2; D might be TRBD1 (6 bases). This CDR3 has 15 residues. The germline V gene has CDR1 SGHAT and CDR2 FQNNGV. Trimming shortened V by 1 base and J by 1 base, and 10 bases separated the two germline ends. CDR3 loop: CASSLAGQLNYGYTF. CDR3 bases: TGTGCCAGCAGCTTAGCCGGACAGCTTAACTATGGCTACACCTTC.

The rearrangement links TRBV6-5 to TRBJ2-5; D might be TRBD2 (6 bases). The length of the CDR3 is 14 residues. The ends were cut back, 6 bases at V and 7 bases at J, with 18 bases in the middle. In germline, CDR1 is MNHEY, CDR2 SVGAGI. CDR3 nucleotide sequence: TGTGCCAGCAGACCCGGGGGTGCCCAGGCGACCCAGTACTTC. It translates to CASRPGGAQATQYF.

The chain employs TRBV19 and TRBJ1-5, with a tentative D call TRBD1 (6 bases). The CDR3 runs 15 residues. From germline, CDR1 is LNHDA and CDR2 SQIVND (reference sequence). V gave up 5 bases and J gave up 0 bases, with 11 bases separating them. The CDR3 region has the DNA TGTGCCAGTAGTCCCTGGACAGCTAGCAATCAGCCCCAGCATTTT. It is translated as CASSPWTASNQPQHF.

The chain couples TRBV30 to TRBJ2-2; the match to TRBD2 covers 9 bases. Germline V CDR1 and CDR2: GTSNPN, SVGIG (reference sequence). The CDR3 spans 16 residues. V shed 5 bases, J shed 0 bases, and the junction held 7 bases outside the gene matches. CDR3 amino acids: CAWCSGSMANTGELFF. The CDR3 nucleotides read TGTGCCTGGTGTAGCGGGAGTATGGCGAACACCGGGGAGCTGTTTTTT.

V usage is TRBV18 and J usage is TRBJ1-1; no reliable D call. Trimming shortened V by 3 bases and J by 2 bases, and 10 bases separated the two germline ends. CDR1 is KGHSH and CDR2 is LQKENI in the germline V gene. The CDR3 sequence is 14 residues long. In nucleotides, the CDR3 is TGTGCCAGCTCACCCAGGAGGGAAAACACTGAAGCTTTCTTT. Translated: CASSPRRENTEAFF.

This chain joins TRBV6-5 and TRBJ1-2; D gene uncertain. V shed 0 bases and J shed 7 bases, with 12 bases lying between them. CDR1 and CDR2 (germline): MNHEY, SVGAGI. This CDR3 is 14 amino acids long. The CDR3 spells CASSYSTIGVGYTF. The CDR3, as DNA: TGTGCCAGCAGTTACTCGACGATCGGGGTTGGCTACACCTTC.

The chain combines TRBV4-3 with TRBJ2-7; D is undetermined. Deletions cut 4 bases from V and 0 bases from J, with 10 bases between. The V gene's germline CDR1 is LGHNA and CDR2 YSLEER. CDR3 length: 14 amino acids. DNA for the CDR3: TGCGCCAGCAGCCTTGCTAGTGACTCCTACGAGCAGTACTTC. Translated: CASSLASDSYEQYF.